Listed here is a single T cell receptor (beta chain). This sample was taken from a study of neoadjuvant anti-PD-1 for oral cavity cancer. The germline CDR1 and CDR2 sequences are SGHTA and FQGNSA. CDR3 size: 15 residues. Trimming at V came to 2 bases and at J to 6 bases, leaving 6 bases not matched to a gene. The method was immunoSEQ multiplex PCR; TCRdb's version includes in-frame clones alone and lacks a portion of them. Seen here are 72,000 or so clones, about four fifths observed once, and the top ten hold 3.4%. The chain employs TRBV7-2 and TRBJ2-1; 8 bases are shared with TRBD2. The sequence derives from a person aged 35 to 85 with oral cavity squamous cell carcinoma. Sequenced here: PBMCs, sampled before nivolumab (anti-PD-1) treatment. The DNA of the CDR3 is TGTGCCAGCAGCTTACCGGGACTAGTCTCCAATGAGCAGTTCTTC. This sequence encodes CASSLPGLVSNEQFF.